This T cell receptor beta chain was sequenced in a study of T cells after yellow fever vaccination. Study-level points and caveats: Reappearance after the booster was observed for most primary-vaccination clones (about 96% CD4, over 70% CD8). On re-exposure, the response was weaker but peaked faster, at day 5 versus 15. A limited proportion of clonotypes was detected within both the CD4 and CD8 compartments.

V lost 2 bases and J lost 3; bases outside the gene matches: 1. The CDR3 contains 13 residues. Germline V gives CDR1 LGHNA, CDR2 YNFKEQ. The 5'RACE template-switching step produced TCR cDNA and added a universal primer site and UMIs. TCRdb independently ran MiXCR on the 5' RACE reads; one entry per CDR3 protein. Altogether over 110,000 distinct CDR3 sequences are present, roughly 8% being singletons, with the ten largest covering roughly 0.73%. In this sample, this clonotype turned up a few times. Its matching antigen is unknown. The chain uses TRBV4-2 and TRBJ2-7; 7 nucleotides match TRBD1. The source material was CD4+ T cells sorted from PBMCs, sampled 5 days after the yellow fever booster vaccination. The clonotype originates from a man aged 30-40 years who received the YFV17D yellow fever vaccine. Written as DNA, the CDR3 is TGTGCCAGCAGCCAAAACAGGGGCTACGAGCAGTACTTC. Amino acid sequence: CASSQNRGYEQYF.